This T cell receptor beta chain was found in a study of human T cells and chemical hapten exposure. Study observations and caveats: The study found that PT1 expanded TCR counts correlated positively with patch test score.

V trimming: 3 bases; J trimming: 2 bases; junction bases outside the gene matches: 3. CDR3 size: 14 residues. Germline CDR1 reads KGHSH; CDR2 reads LQKENI. This clonotype was observed a handful of times. Its antigen is undetermined. Time point given: patch test 2, 6 weeks after DPC sensitization. Treatment in this sample: therapeutic diphenylcyclopropenone sensitization with weekly scalp DPC. Using its own MiXCR run on the RACE reads, TCRdb lists one record per CDR3 protein. The sample includes over 70,000 distinct CDR3 sequences, about 9% of them seen just once. The sample consisted of whole blood, taken in connection with sensitization to the hapten diphenylcyclopropenone (DPC). The clonotype was recovered from a woman in her forties or fifties with alopecia areata. Some clones in this sample may be carry-over from other donors' samples. This chain links TRBV18 with TRBJ2-7; 8 nucleotides line up with TRBD2. The CDR3 spells CASSPRGGTYEQYF. The CDR3 DNA reads as TGTGCCAGCTCACCTCGGGGGGGCACCTACGAGCAGTACTTC.